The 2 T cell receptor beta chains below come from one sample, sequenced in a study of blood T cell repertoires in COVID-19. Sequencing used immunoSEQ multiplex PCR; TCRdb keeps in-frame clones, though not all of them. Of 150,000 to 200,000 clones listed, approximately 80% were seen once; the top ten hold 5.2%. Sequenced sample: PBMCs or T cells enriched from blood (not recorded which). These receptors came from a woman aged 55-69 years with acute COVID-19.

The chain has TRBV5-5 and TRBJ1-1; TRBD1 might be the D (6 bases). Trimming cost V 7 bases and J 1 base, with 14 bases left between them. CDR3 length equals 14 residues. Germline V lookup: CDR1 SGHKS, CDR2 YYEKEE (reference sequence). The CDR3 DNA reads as TGTGCCAGCGTCGGACAGTCCAGGAACACTGAAGCTTTCTTT. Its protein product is CASVGQSRNTEAFF.

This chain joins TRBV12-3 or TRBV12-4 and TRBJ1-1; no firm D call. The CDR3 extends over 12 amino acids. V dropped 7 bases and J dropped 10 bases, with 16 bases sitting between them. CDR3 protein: CASTEVVSGAFF. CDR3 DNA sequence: TGTGCCAGCACTGAGGTAGTTTCCGGAGCTTTCTTT.